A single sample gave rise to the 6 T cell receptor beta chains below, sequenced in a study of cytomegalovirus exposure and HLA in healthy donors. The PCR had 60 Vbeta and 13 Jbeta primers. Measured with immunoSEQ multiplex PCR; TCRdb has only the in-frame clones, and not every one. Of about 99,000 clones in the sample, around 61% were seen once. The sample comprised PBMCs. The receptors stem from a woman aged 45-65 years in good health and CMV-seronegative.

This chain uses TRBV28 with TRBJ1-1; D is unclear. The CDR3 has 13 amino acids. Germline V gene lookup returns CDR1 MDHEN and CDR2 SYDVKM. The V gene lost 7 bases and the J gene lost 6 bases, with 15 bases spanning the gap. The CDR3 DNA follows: TGTGCCAGCACCCGTCGGGGTATCGCTGAAGCTTTCTTT. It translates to CASTRRGIAEAFF.

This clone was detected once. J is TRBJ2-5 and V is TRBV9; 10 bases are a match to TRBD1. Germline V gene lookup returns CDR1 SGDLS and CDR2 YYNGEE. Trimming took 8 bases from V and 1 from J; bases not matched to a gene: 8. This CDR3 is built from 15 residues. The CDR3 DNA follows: TGTGCCAGTACCCCGTGGGACAGGGGCCAAGAGACCCAGTACTTC. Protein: CASTPWDRGQETQYF.

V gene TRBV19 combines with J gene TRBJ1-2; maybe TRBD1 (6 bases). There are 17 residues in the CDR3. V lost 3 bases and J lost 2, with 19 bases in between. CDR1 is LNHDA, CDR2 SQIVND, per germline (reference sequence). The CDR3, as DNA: TGTGCCAGTAGTATTAATCTTAGGACAGCCATAAACTATGGCTACACCTTC. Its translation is CASSINLRTAINYGYTF.

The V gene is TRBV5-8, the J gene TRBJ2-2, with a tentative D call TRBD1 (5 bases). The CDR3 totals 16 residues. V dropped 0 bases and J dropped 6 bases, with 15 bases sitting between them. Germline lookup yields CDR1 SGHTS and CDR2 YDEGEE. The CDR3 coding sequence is TGTGCCAGCAGCTTGGAGCCCTGGACATCCCCCGGGGAGCTGTTTTTT. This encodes CASSLEPWTSPGELFF.

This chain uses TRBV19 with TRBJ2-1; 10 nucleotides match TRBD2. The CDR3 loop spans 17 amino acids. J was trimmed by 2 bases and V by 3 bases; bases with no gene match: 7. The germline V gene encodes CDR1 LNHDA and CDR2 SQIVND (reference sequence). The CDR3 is CASSIFASGGTYNEQFF. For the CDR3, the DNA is TGTGCCAGTAGTATCTTCGCTAGCGGGGGAACCTACAATGAGCAGTTCTTC.

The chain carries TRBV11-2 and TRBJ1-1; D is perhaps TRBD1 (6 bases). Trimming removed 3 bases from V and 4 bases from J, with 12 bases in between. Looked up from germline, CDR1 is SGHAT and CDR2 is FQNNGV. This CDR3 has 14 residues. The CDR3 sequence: CASSFTRGATEAFF. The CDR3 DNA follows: TGTGCCAGCAGCTTCACCAGGGGAGCCACTGAAGCTTTCTTT.